This T cell receptor beta chain stems from a study of blood T cell repertoires in COVID-19. Study at large: Acute-phase and convalescent COVID-19 samples originated in the United States, Italy and Spain. The cDNA or gDNA used as material had been derived from T cells, B-cell-depleted T cells, or PBMCs.

V was clipped by 2 bases and J by 5 bases, with 7 bases between them. This CDR3 has 14 residues. The germline V gene has CDR1 MNHEY and CDR2 SVGAGI. Original processing notes: By means of reference gene primer amplification, nucleated cell counts were estimated. Sequencing used immunoSEQ multiplex PCR; TCRdb keeps in-frame clones, though not all of them. V and J calls plus clone size are reproduced from that table; the DNA served to infer D and trimming. Counted here are about 250,000 clones, roughly 84% occurring once; the ten biggest clones make up 2.1%. This sequence joins TRBV6-5 and TRBJ2-6; no definite D call. This TCR derives from a woman aged 40 to 55 who had recovered from COVID-19. Input material: peripheral blood. The CDR3 DNA is TGTGCCAGCAGTTACGCCGACAGGGCCAACGTCCTGACTTTC. This encodes CASSYADRANVLTF.